The sequence of this T cell receptor (beta chain) was determined in a study of blood T cell repertoires in COVID-19. About the study: The samples span acute and convalescent COVID-19 from the United States, Italy and Spain.

The protocol was immunoSEQ multiplex PCR, while the TCRdb copy is restricted to in-frame clones and leaves out a portion. The data contain roughly 140,000 clones, more than 65% of them singletons. Trimming left V 1 base short and J 13 bases short, with 11 bases between. Germline V gene sequence: CDR1 SGHAT, CDR2 FQNNGV. CDR3 length: 12 amino acids. This chain joins TRBV11-2 and TRBJ2-1; the D is unclear. Sequencing was carried out using peripheral blood. This clonotype originated in a human donor in a cohort sampled during active COVID-19. The CDR3 is CASSLVSQVQFF. DNA of the CDR3: TGTGCCAGCAGCTTAGTGTCTCAGGTACAGTTCTTC.